Following are 32 T cell receptor beta chains from one sample sequenced in a study of T cells in Graves' hyperthyroidism and ophthalmopathy. Amplified TCR beta CDR3 regions came from RNA transcripts. HTBI primers were employed in a first-round RT-PCR of the TCR CDR3. MiXCR, applied by TCRdb to the multiplex PCR reads, yields one record per CDR3 protein. Among 300,000 to 400,000 distinct CDR3 sequences listed, approximately 17% were seen once. The sample taken for sequencing was blood. The receptor source for this set is a man younger than 35 with Graves' ophthalmopathy.

This clonotype has at least ten counts. This chain joins TRBV28 and TRBJ2-6; D may be TRBD2 (6 bases). V was clipped by 6 bases and J by 2 bases, with 11 bases between them. The CDR3 length is 15 residues. CDR1 is MDHEN and CDR2 is SYDVKM in the germline V gene. The CDR3 DNA sequence: TGTGCCAGCAGCGACCGGAGGGCTGGGGCCAACGTCCTGACTTTC. As protein: CASSDRRAGANVLTF.

This clonotype came up many times. The chain joins TRBV12-3 or TRBV12-4 to TRBJ2-7; D remains ambiguous. V lost 6 bases and J 6 bases, leaving 15 bases between the germline ends. There are 13 residues in the CDR3. In DNA, the CDR3 is TGTGCCAGCAGGGCACCGAGTACGGGCGAGCAGTACTTC. It specifies CASRAPSTGEQYF.

There are many counts of this clonotype. The V and J genes are TRBV5-1 and TRBJ2-7, with 8 nucleotides matching TRBD1. Losses at the gene ends were 3 bases for V and 9 bases for J; bases not matched to a gene: 5. The CDR3 contains 12 residues. Germline values: CDR1 SGHRS, CDR2 YFSETQ. DNA for the CDR3: TGCGCCAGCAGCTCGAGGACAGGGTGGCAGTACTTC. Protein sequence: CASSSRTGWQYF. The entire variable domain, with the rest obtained from reference TRBV5-1 and TRBJ2-7, is as follows: KAGVTQTPRYLIKTRGQQVTLSCSPISGHRSVSWYQQTPGQGLQFLFEYFSETQRNKGNFPGRFSGRQFSNSRSEMNVSTLELGDSALYLCASSSRTGWQYFGPGTRLTVT.

V is TRBV7-9 and J is TRBJ2-2; possibly TRBD2 for D (5 bases). Germline V gives CDR1 SEHNR, CDR2 FQNEAQ (reference sequence). V lost 2 bases to trimming and J lost 9 bases, with 13 bases between them. This CDR3 is built from 14 residues. CDR3 sequence (DNA): TGTGCCAGCAGCTTAACTAGGGTTCCCCGGGAGCTGTTTTTT. Protein product: CASSLTRVPRELFF.

Written as DNA, the CDR3 is TGTGCCAGCCCAGAGGGGGCCGGGCGCTACACCTTC. Protein sequence: CASPEGAGRYTF. The chain is built from TRBV11-3 and TRBJ1-2, with 7 bases lining up with TRBD1. The V segment lost 8 bases and the J segment 9 bases; nucleotides outside the gene matches: 9. Germline CDR1 is SGHNT and CDR2 is YENEEA. CDR3 length equals 12 residues.

This clonotype was seen many times. The chain is built from TRBV7-3 and TRBJ1-1; the D is unclear. V was shortened by 5 bases and J by 0 bases, with 7 bases between the two germline ends. The CDR3 is 13 amino acids. Germline loops: CDR1 SGHTA, CDR2 FQGTGA. CDR3 sequence reads: CASSLQMNTEAFF. DNA for the CDR3: TGTGCCAGCAGCCTTCAAATGAACACTGAAGCTTTCTTT.

Many counts were recorded for this clonotype. The gene calls are TRBV27 and TRBJ1-5; the D is unclear. CDR1 is MNHEY, CDR2 SMNVEV, per germline (reference sequence). CDR3 size: 13 residues. V lost 0 bases to trimming and J lost 7 bases, with 7 bases between them. In DNA, the CDR3 is TGTGCCAGCAGTTTATCGCTGGACCAGCCCCAGCATTTT. Translating it yields CASSLSLDQPQHF.

To note about this clonotype: This may stem from a read error, because a much larger clone lies one nucleotide away. The V and J genes are TRBV10-3 and TRBJ1-1, with D uncertain. CDR3 length: 14 amino acids. The V gene lost 5 bases and the J gene lost 1 base, with 11 bases spanning the gap. The V gene's germline CDR1 is ENHRY and CDR2 SYGVKD. CDR3 protein: CAISLRTENTEAFF. The CDR3 coding sequence is TGTGCCATCAGTCTTCGGACGGAGAACACTGAAGCTTTCTTT.

This clonotype was recorded at least ten times. The chain uses TRBV12-3 or TRBV12-4 and TRBJ1-2, with unresolved D. This CDR3 spans 13 amino acids. V lost 3 bases and J 7 bases, leaving 12 bases between the germline ends. For the CDR3, the DNA is TGTGCCAGCAGTTTGCGGGGAACCTCTGGCTACACCTTC. Its translation is CASSLRGTSGYTF.

In this sample, this clonotype turned up many times. V and J are TRBV28 and TRBJ2-5; 13 bases fit TRBD2. This CDR3 is built from 16 residues. Germline CDR1 reads MDHEN; CDR2 reads SYDVKM. V lost 4 bases and J lost 5; bases outside the gene matches: 7. CDR3 sequence: CASSSSLAGGPETQYF. CDR3 DNA: TGTGCCAGCAGTTCCTCACTAGCGGGGGGGCCTGAGACCCAGTACTTC.

This clonotype came up many times. This rearrangement joins TRBV5-1 to TRBJ2-7; a possible D gene is TRBD1 (6 bases). Per the germline V gene, CDR1 is SGHRS and CDR2 is YFSETQ. There are 13 residues in the CDR3. The V gene lost 2 bases and the J gene lost 2 bases, with 8 bases spanning the gap. The CDR3 DNA sequence: TGCGCCAGCAGCTTTGGGGGCACCTACGAGCAGTACTTC. This encodes CASSFGGTYEQYF.

A few counts support this clonotype. V usage is TRBV19 and J usage is TRBJ1-2, with D tentatively TRBD1 (5 bases). Germline CDR1 reads LNHDA; CDR2 reads SQIVND (reference sequence). V was pared by 2 bases and J by 4 bases, with 11 bases between. The CDR3 length is 14 residues. CDR3 protein: CASSISQDLYGYTF. The CDR3 region has the DNA TGTGCCAGTAGTATATCACAGGACCTCTATGGCTACACCTTC.

This clonotype was detected many times. The chain has TRBV6-1 and TRBJ1-5; possibly TRBD1 for D (5 bases). The CDR3 has 14 residues. V gave up 3 bases and J gave up 4 bases, with 10 bases separating them. CDR1 is MNHNS, CDR2 SASEGT, per germline. The CDR3: CASSDVRGNQPQHF. DNA for the CDR3: TGTGCCAGCAGTGATGTTCGGGGGAATCAGCCCCAGCATTTT.

This clonotype was seen more than once but under ten times. The chain uses TRBV19 and TRBJ2-6; D tentatively reads TRBD1 or TRBD2 (5 bases each). V was pared by 0 bases and J by 10 bases, with 10 bases between. Per the germline V gene, CDR1 is LNHDA and CDR2 is SQIVND (reference sequence). The CDR3 is made up of 14 amino acids. The CDR3 bases are TGTGCCAGTAGTATAGATAGGGACCTGAACGTCCTGACTTTC. This codes for CASSIDRDLNVLTF.

There are many counts of this clonotype. The chain joins TRBV2 to TRBJ2-2; 10 bases are a match to TRBD2. There are 16 residues in the CDR3. J was trimmed by 1 base and V by 4 bases; bases with no gene match: 3. The germline gives CDR1 SNHLY, CDR2 FYNNEI. CDR3 coding DNA: TGTGCCAGCAGTGGGCTAGCGGGGGAGAACACCGGGGAGCTGTTTTTT. Translated: CASSGLAGENTGELFF.

There are many counts of this clonotype. The chain combines TRBV6-1 with TRBJ2-1; possibly TRBD2 for D (7 bases). The CDR3 is 17 residues long. V lost 3 bases, J lost 2 bases, and 17 bases lay in between. CDR1 MNHNS and CDR2 SASEGT come from the germline V gene. The CDR3: CASSDGAGAPPYNEQFF. The CDR3 bases are TGTGCCAGCAGTGACGGGGCGGGGGCCCCCCCCTACAATGAGCAGTTCTTC.

This clonotype was observed a handful of times. The chain links TRBV28 to TRBJ1-4; D is uncertain. The CDR3 extends over 15 amino acids. Germline CDR1 and CDR2: MDHEN and SYDVKM. The V gene lost 5 bases and the J gene lost 0 bases, with 10 bases spanning the gap. DNA for the CDR3: TGTGCCAGCAGTCTTCCAGTAACAACTAATGAAAAACTGTTTTTT. Translated, it gives CASSLPVTTNEKLFF.

In its sample, this clonotype was seen many times. The chain uses TRBV3-1 and TRBJ1-2; D unclear. Trimming left V 2 bases short and J 0 bases short, with 4 bases between. The CDR3 consists of 13 residues. From germline, CDR1 is LGHDT and CDR2 YNNKEL (reference sequence). CDR3 DNA: TGTGCCAGCAGCCAATTCACTAACTATGGCTACACCTTC. Translated, it gives CASSQFTNYGYTF.

The chain carries TRBV29-1 and TRBJ1-2, with a tentative D call TRBD1 (6 bases). This CDR3 comprises 14 residues. Germline V lookup: CDR1 SQVTM, CDR2 ANQGSEA. V lost 5 bases and J 3 bases, leaving 16 bases between the germline ends. The CDR3 here is CSVPTGGVHYGYTF. DNA for the CDR3: TGCAGCGTTCCGACAGGCGGTGTACACTATGGCTACACCTTC. The variable domain in full, completed from reference TRBV29-1 and TRBJ1-2, reads SAVISQKPSRDICQRGTSLTIQCQVDSQVTMMFWYRQQPGQSLTLIATANQGSEATYESGFVIDKFPISRPNLTFSTLTVSNMSPEDSSIYLCSVPTGGVHYGYTFGSGTRLTVV.

This sequence joins TRBV19 and TRBJ1-5; D call uncertain. Germline CDR1 reads LNHDA; CDR2 reads SQIVND (reference sequence). Trimming left V 2 bases short and J 0 bases short, with 8 bases between. CDR3 length: 15 amino acids. The CDR3 bases are TGTGCCAGTAGTATATTCCAGAGTAGCAATCAGCCCCAGCATTTT. Amino acid sequence: CASSIFQSSNQPQHF. The full variable domain, with the rest looked up from reference TRBV19 and TRBJ1-5, is DGGITQSPKYLFRKEGQNVTLSCEQNLNHDAMYWYRQDPGQGLRLIYYSQIVNDFQKGDIAEGYSVSREKKESFPLTVTSAQKNPTAFYLCASSIFQSSNQPQHFGDGTRLSIL.

V is TRBV20-1 and J is TRBJ1-4, with 7 bases aligning to TRBD1. Trimming took 6 bases from V and 8 from J; bases not matched to a gene: 12. The CDR3 runs to 14 residues. CDR1 is DFQATT, CDR2 SNEGSKA, per germline (reference sequence). CDR3: CSALIRGLGEKLFF. The CDR3 coding sequence is TGCAGTGCGCTCATTAGGGGGCTAGGCGAAAAACTGTTTTTT.

This clonotype was observed a few times. This chain links TRBV24-1 with TRBJ2-7; tentative D call: TRBD2 (5 bases). The CDR3 is made up of 13 amino acids. The V end lost 0 bases, the J end lost 9 bases, and 11 bases lay between the germline ends. Per the germline V gene, CDR1 is KGHDR and CDR2 is SFDVKD. The CDR3 DNA follows: TGTGCCACCAGTGATTTGCAAGCGGCTGGGCAGTACTTC. Its protein product is CATSDLQAAGQYF.

This clonotype was found a few times. This sequence joins TRBV9 and TRBJ1-4; TRBD1 agrees at 7 bases. Losses at the gene ends were 0 bases for V and 5 bases for J; bases not matched to a gene: 4. This CDR3 region has 15 residues. From germline, CDR1 is SGDLS and CDR2 YYNGEE. The CDR3 coding sequence is TGTGCCAGCAGCGTAGCCGGGACAGACAATGAAAAACTGTTTTTT. Its translation: CASSVAGTDNEKLFF.

This clonotype was observed a handful of times. This CDR3 is CASSLMTPGKLFF. As DNA, the CDR3 is TGTGCCAGCAGTTTGATGACACCGGGAAAACTGTTTTTT. The chain links TRBV28 to TRBJ1-4; no definite D call. CDR3 length: 13 residues. In germline, CDR1 is MDHEN, CDR2 SYDVKM. V lost 3 bases to trimming and J lost 10 bases, with 12 bases between them.

This clonotype has at least ten counts. V is TRBV6-5 and J is TRBJ2-7, with TRBD1 as a possible D gene (5 bases). The CDR3 runs 14 residues. Germline V lookup: CDR1 MNHEY, CDR2 SVGAGI. V lost 0 bases, J lost 4 bases, and 10 bases lay in between. The CDR3 region is CASSYSSGLYEQYF. CDR3 sequence (DNA): TGTGCCAGCAGTTACTCGTCAGGGCTTTACGAGCAGTACTTC.

The sample holds one count of this clonotype. The gene calls are TRBV2 and TRBJ2-7, with D perhaps being TRBD1 or TRBD2 (5 bases each). Germline CDR1 is SNHLY and CDR2 is FYNNEI. V was trimmed by 6 bases and J by 4 bases, leaving 22 bases between them. CDR3 length equals 16 residues. The CDR3 protein is CASSAQSGTYSYEQYF. As DNA, the CDR3 is TGTGCCAGCAGCGCACAATCCGGGACCTACTCGTACGAGCAGTACTTC.

This clonotype was seen a single time. This chain links TRBV2 with TRBJ1-6; D unclear. There are 11 residues in the CDR3. V was cut by 6 bases and J by 8 bases, with 5 bases left in between. Germline V gene sequence: CDR1 SNHLY, CDR2 FYNNEI. The CDR3 sequence: CASRRDSPLHF. The CDR3 DNA reads TGTGCCAGCAGAAGAGATTCACCCCTCCACTTT.

This clonotype showed up just a few times. The chain combines TRBV10-3 with TRBJ1-1; D gene uncertain. The CDR3 has 12 residues. Germline CDR1 and CDR2: ENHRY and SYGVKD. V was clipped by 5 bases and J by 8 bases, with 12 bases between them. CDR3 sequence (DNA): TGTGCCATCAGTTACTTGGGTGAGGAAGCTTTCTTT. This sequence encodes CAISYLGEEAFF.

This clonotype was detected ten times or more. The chain joins TRBV11-2 to TRBJ1-1; D unclear. The CDR3 is 13 residues long. Germline assignment: CDR1 SGHAT and CDR2 FQNNGV. Trimming stripped 5 bases from V and 8 bases from J, with 15 bases between. The CDR3, as DNA: TGTGCCAGCAGCGGAGGATTAACGTTAGAAGCTTTCTTT. This sequence encodes CASSGGLTLEAFF.

The chain carries TRBV10-3 and TRBJ2-1; TRBD2 matches 13 bases. The CDR3 consists of 17 residues. In germline, CDR1 is ENHRY, CDR2 SYGVKD. J gave up 1 base and V 4 bases, and 4 bases lay outside the gene matches. The CDR3 DNA reads TGTGCCATCAGTGGACTAGCGGGGGGTCGGTCCTACAATGAGCAGTTCTTC. This codes for CAISGLAGGRSYNEQFF.

This clonotype has ten or more counts. The chain links TRBV28 to TRBJ2-1; 10 bases are a match to TRBD2. Germline V gene sequence: CDR1 MDHEN, CDR2 SYDVKM. This CDR3 contains 15 residues. The junction had 8 bases not matched to a gene; V was cut back by 7 bases and J by 5 bases. As DNA, the CDR3 is TGTGCCAGCAACATGATAGCGGGGGGTAACAATGAGCAGTTCTTC. Encoded protein: CASNMIAGGNNEQFF. Full variable domain (rest looked up from reference TRBV28 and TRBJ2-1): DVKVTQSSRYLVKRTGEKVFLECVQDMDHENMFWYRQDPGLGLRLIYFSYDVKMKEKGDIPEGYSVSREKKERFSLILESASTNQTSMYLCASNMIAGGNNEQFFGPGTRLTVL.

This clonotype was counted many times. The rearrangement uses TRBV3-1 and TRBJ2-3, with D possibly being TRBD2 (6 bases). The germline gives CDR1 LGHDT, CDR2 YNNKEL (reference sequence). Trimming removed 4 bases from V and 2 bases from J, with 13 bases in between. The CDR3 length is 15 residues. CDR3: CASSRASDNTDTQYF. Here the CDR3 DNA reads TGTGCCAGCAGCCGCGCTAGCGACAACACAGATACGCAGTATTTT.